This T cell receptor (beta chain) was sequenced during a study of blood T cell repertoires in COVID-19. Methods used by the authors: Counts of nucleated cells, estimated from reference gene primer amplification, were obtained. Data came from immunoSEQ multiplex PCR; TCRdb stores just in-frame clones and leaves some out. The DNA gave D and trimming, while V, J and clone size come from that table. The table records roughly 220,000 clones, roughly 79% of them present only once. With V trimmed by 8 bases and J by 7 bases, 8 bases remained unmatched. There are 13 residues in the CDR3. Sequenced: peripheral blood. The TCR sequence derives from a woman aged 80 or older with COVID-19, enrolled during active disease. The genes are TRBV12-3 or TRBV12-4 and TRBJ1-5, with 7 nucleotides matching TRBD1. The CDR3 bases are TGTGCCAGCCAAGAGACAGGGTGGCAGCCCCAGCATTTT. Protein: CASQETGWQPQHF.